Below are 7 T cell receptor beta chains sequenced from a single sample in a study of blood T cell repertoires in COVID-19. Repertoires were generated with immunoSEQ multiplex PCR, while TCRdb's copy carries only in-frame clones and drops some. This sample has about 300,000 clones, with about 85% found just once. The material sequenced was peripheral blood. These receptors were taken from a human donor in a cohort sampled during active COVID-19.

This clone was seen a handful of times. This sequence joins TRBV9 and TRBJ2-3, with TRBD2 matching over 10 bases. CDR3 length: 14 amino acids. Losses at the gene ends were 4 bases for V and 8 bases for J; bases not matched to a gene: 7. Germline V gene sequence: CDR1 SGDLS, CDR2 YYNGEE. The CDR3 region is CASSKAGGPGTQYF. For the CDR3, the DNA is TGTGCCAGCAGCAAAGCGGGAGGGCCCGGTACGCAGTATTTT.

This clone appeared a single time. V usage is TRBV10-3 and J usage is TRBJ2-2, with TRBD2 matching over 10 bases. The CDR3 extends over 15 amino acids. Germline V gene sequence: CDR1 ENHRY, CDR2 SYGVKD. After removal of 9 bases from V and 0 bases from J, the junction contained 4 bases not matched to a gene. The CDR3: CAILAGGTNTGELFF. In DNA form, the CDR3 reads TGTGCCATTTTAGCGGGAGGCACGAACACCGGGGAGCTGTTTTTT.

The CDR3 spells CSASAGDYTGELFF. In DNA, the CDR3 is TGCAGTGCTAGTGCGGGAGACTACACCGGGGAGCTGTTTTTT. The V and J genes are TRBV20-1 and TRBJ2-2; 7 bases align to TRBD2. The germline gives CDR1 DFQATT, CDR2 SNEGSKA (reference sequence). Trimming at V came to 3 bases and at J to 3 bases, leaving 4 bases not matched to a gene. The CDR3 spans 14 residues.

The rearrangement joins TRBV10-3 to TRBJ1-1, with D possibly TRBD1 on 5 matching bases. CDR1 ENHRY and CDR2 SYGVKD come from the germline V gene. Trimming shortened V by 5 bases and J by 5 bases, and 18 bases separated the two germline ends. The CDR3 has 15 residues. The CDR3 spells CAISSSVGGVTEAFF. The CDR3 DNA follows: TGTGCCATCAGTTCGAGTGTGGGGGGGGTTACTGAAGCTTTCTTT.

This rearrangement joins TRBV6-1 to TRBJ1-3; D is perhaps TRBD1 (5 bases). With 3 bases removed from V and 2 bases from J, the gap between germline ends came to 5 bases. Germline-derived CDR1 and CDR2 are MNHNS and SASEGT. The CDR3 has 13 amino acids. The DNA of the CDR3 is TGTGCCAGCAGTGACAGGGCTGGAAACACCATATATTTT. It codes for CASSDRAGNTIYF.

This chain links TRBV7-9 with TRBJ2-5; TRBD2 aligns across 7 bases. The length of the CDR3 is 15 residues. Germline lookup yields CDR1 SEHNR and CDR2 FQNEAQ (reference sequence). Trimming at V came to 3 bases and at J to 2 bases, leaving 6 bases not matched to a gene. The CDR3 here is CASSFLAELQETQYF. The CDR3 coding sequence is TGTGCCAGCAGCTTTCTAGCGGAGTTACAAGAGACCCAGTACTTC. The full variable domain, rest sourced from reference TRBV7-9 and TRBJ2-5, is DTGVSQNPRHKITKRGQNVTFRCDPISEHNRLYWYRQTLGQGPEFLTYFQNEAQLEKSRLLSDRFSAERPKGSFSTLEIQRTEQGDSAMYLCASSFLAELQETQYFGPGTRLLVL.

V and J are TRBV5-1 and TRBJ2-1; TRBD2 matches at 12 bases. Germline V gives CDR1 SGHRS, CDR2 YFSETQ. This CDR3 region has 15 residues. Trimming removed 2 bases from V and 9 bases from J; junction bases left unmatched: 6. CDR3 sequence (DNA): TGCGCCAGCAGCTTCGCTAGCGGGAGGGCGGTTGAGCAGTTCTTC. This encodes CASSFASGRAVEQFF.